Following are 15 T cell receptor beta chains from one sample sequenced in a study of breast tumors, draining lymph nodes, adjacent tissues. TCRdb re-called the multiplex PCR reads with MiXCR, one entry per CDR3 protein. Here the sample spans about 230,000 distinct CDR3 sequences, roughly 32% being singletons. Axillary draining lymph nodes of breast cancer patients supplied the node samples. Sequenced material: axillary lymph node tissue. The receptors were gathered from a female donor with breast cancer. Some clones in this sample may be carry-over from other donors' samples.

Remarks on this clonotype: The junction and the germline gene differ at one end; a read error may be behind it. This sequence joins TRBV10-3 and TRBJ2-4; 9 bases align to TRBD2. The CDR3 totals 15 residues. Germline CDR1 reads ENHRY; CDR2 reads SYGVKD. CDR3 sequence reads: CAIRNAGGPNDEQYF. The CDR3 DNA reads as TGTGCCATCAGGAACGCGGGAGGGCCAAACGATGAGCAGTACTTT.

A single count supports this clonotype. The J gene is TRBJ2-3, the V gene TRBV24-1, with D uncertain. V dropped 3 bases and J dropped 11 bases, with 11 bases sitting between them. The CDR3 totals 12 residues. Per germline, CDR1 KGHDR and CDR2 SFDVKD. The CDR3 DNA is TGTGCCACCAGTGATCTGGGATCGTGGCAGTATTTT. Translating gives CATSDLGSWQYF.

On this clonotype itself: Because the CDR3 is missing its conserved closing phenylalanine or tryptophan, this is likely a read error. The chain carries TRBV9 and TRBJ1-6; D unclear. Trimming took 0 bases from V and 5 from J, leaving 9 bases between them. The CDR3 consists of 15 residues. CDR1 SGDLS and CDR2 YYNGEE come from the germline V gene. In DNA form, the CDR3 reads TGTGCCAGCAGCGTAGCTCCCAGGAATAATTCACCCCTCCACTGC. It codes for CASSVAPRNNSPLHC.

This clonotype was picked up many times. A much bigger clone sits one base away, suggesting this may be a read error. This chain joins TRBV19 and TRBJ2-5, with TRBD2 identical over 14 bases. The CDR3 is 15 residues long. Per germline, CDR1 LNHDA and CDR2 SQIVND (reference sequence). Trimming cost V 5 bases and J 5 bases; bases outside gene matches: 4. The chain's CDR3 is CASSHRLAGGETQYF. The DNA of the CDR3 is TGTGCCAGTAGTCACCGACTAGCGGGAGGGGAGACCCAGTACTTC.

This clonotype appeared many times. This chain links TRBV28 with TRBJ2-7; D remains unclear. V dropped 8 bases and J dropped 3 bases, with 8 bases sitting between them. Germline CDR1 reads MDHEN; CDR2 reads SYDVKM. The CDR3 is 11 residues long. Written as DNA, the CDR3 is TGTGCCAGCGTCAGTGTCTACGAGCAGTACTTC. It encodes CASVSVYEQYF.

At least ten counts were recorded for this clonotype. The rearrangement links TRBV5-1 to TRBJ2-4; 8 nucleotides agree with TRBD2. The CDR3 covers 15 residues. CDR1 is SGHRS and CDR2 is YFSETQ in the germline V gene. The V segment lost 5 bases and the J segment 3 bases; nucleotides outside the gene matches: 7. Written as DNA, the CDR3 is TGCGCCAGCAGTTCCGGGGGGGCCGTCAAAAACATTCAGTACTTC. It specifies CASSSGGAVKNIQYF.

On this clonotype itself: The junction differs from germline at one of its ends, possibly a read error. The chain employs TRBV20-1 and TRBJ1-2; D gene uncertain. CDR1 DFQATT and CDR2 SNEGSKA come from the germline V gene (reference sequence). The CDR3 extends over 10 amino acids. CDR3 in DNA: TGCAATGCTAGCCAGACCGGCTACGCCTTC. Encoded protein: CNASQTGYAF.

To note about this clonotype: The conserved phenylalanine or tryptophan normally closing the CDR3 is absent here, so this likely arose from a read error. The CDR3 is CASGLGISYNEQFL. In DNA, the CDR3 is TGTGCCAGCGGTTTAGGGATTTCCTACAATGAGCAGTTCCTC. This chain connects TRBV12-3 or TRBV12-4 to TRBJ2-1; no reliable D call. The CDR3 is made up of 14 amino acids.

This clonotype has a count of ten or more. The chain joins TRBV30 to TRBJ2-3; TRBD2 matches at 9 bases. CDR3 length: 15 residues. J was trimmed by 3 bases and V by 0 bases; bases with no gene match: 4. Germline V gene data show CDR1 as GTSNPN and CDR2 as SVGIG (reference sequence). In DNA form, the CDR3 reads TGTGCCTGGAGTGTAGGGCTAGCGGGAACAGATACGCAGTATTTT. Translation gives CAWSVGLAGTDTQYF.

This clonotype appeared many times. This chain links TRBV12-3 or TRBV12-4 with TRBJ2-1; possible D gene TRBD1, 6 bases. CDR3 length equals 15 residues. The germline V and J ends were trimmed by 4 bases and 2 bases, with 12 bases remaining between them. The CDR3 region is CASSSRRGPYNEQFF. The CDR3 DNA is TGTGCCAGCAGTTCGCGCAGGGGACCCTACAATGAGCAGTTCTTC.

Points on this clonotype: A much larger clonotype is one base distant, so this may be a read error. This chain joins TRBV6-5 and TRBJ2-1; tentatively, D is TRBD2 (6 bases). From germline, CDR1 is MNHEY and CDR2 SVGAGI. Between the trimmed V and J ends, which lost 2 bases and 7 bases, there was a span of 21 bases. The CDR3 totals 17 residues. The CDR3 bases are TGTGCCAGCAGTTACCCTGGCGGGATGAGTGCTCCGAATGAGCAGTTCTTC. This codes for CASSYPGGMSAPNEQFF.

This clonotype appeared many times. The J gene is TRBJ2-7, the V gene TRBV2; weak D call: TRBD2 (5 bases). Trimming removed 5 bases from V and 2 bases from J, with 13 bases in between. The CDR3 covers 14 residues. Germline V lookup: CDR1 SNHLY, CDR2 FYNNEI. The CDR3 loop reads CASSSRGPTYEQYF. The CDR3, as DNA: TGTGCCAGCAGTAGTCGAGGGCCCACCTACGAGCAGTACTTC.

This sequence joins TRBV19 and TRBJ1-1; D remains unclear. The CDR3 sequence is 13 residues long. The V end was cut by 3 bases, the J end by 4 bases, with 9 bases between. Germline CDR1 LNHDA, CDR2 SQIVND (reference sequence). Written as DNA, the CDR3 is TGTGCCAGTAGTATGATGGGAGGCACTGAAGCTTTCTTT. Encoded protein: CASSMMGGTEAFF.

This clonotype was seen ten or more times. The V call is TRBV2, the J call TRBJ2-3; 8 nucleotides match TRBD2. This CDR3 has 13 amino acids. CDR1 SNHLY and CDR2 FYNNEI come from the germline V gene. J lost 6 bases, V lost 7 bases, and 6 bases had no gene match. CDR3 DNA: TGTGCCAGCATCCCAGCGGGAGAGGATACGCAGTATTTT. Its translation: CASIPAGEDTQYF.

As concerns this clonotype: One end of the junction is discordant with germline, which a read error may explain. The chain links TRBV20-1 to TRBJ1-2; TRBD1 is a possible D gene (5 bases). The V gene's germline CDR1 is DFQATT and CDR2 SNEGSKA (reference sequence). The CDR3 is made up of 14 amino acids. This chain's CDR3 is CSARVPRQGSTEAF. The DNA of the CDR3 is TGCAGTGCTAGAGTCCCCCGTCAGGGCAGCACTGAAGCCTTC.